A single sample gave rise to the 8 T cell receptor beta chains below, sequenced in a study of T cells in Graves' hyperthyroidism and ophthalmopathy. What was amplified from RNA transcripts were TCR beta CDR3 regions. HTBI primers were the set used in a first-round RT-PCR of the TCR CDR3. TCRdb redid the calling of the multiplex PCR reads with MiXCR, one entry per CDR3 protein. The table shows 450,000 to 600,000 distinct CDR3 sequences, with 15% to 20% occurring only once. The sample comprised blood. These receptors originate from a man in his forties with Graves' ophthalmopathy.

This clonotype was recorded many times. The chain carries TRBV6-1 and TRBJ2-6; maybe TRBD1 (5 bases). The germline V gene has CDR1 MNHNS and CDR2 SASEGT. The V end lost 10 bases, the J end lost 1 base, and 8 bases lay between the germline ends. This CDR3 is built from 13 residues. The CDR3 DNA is TGTGCCACCAGGGATTCTGGGGCCAACGTCCTGACTTTC. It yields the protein CATRDSGANVLTF.

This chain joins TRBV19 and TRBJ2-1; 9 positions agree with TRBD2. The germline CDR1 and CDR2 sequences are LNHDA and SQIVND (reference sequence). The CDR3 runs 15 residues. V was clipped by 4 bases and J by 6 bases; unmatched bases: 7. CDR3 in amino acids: CASSTNSGRPNEQFF. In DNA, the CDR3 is TGTGCCAGTAGTACGAATAGCGGGAGACCCAATGAGCAGTTCTTC.

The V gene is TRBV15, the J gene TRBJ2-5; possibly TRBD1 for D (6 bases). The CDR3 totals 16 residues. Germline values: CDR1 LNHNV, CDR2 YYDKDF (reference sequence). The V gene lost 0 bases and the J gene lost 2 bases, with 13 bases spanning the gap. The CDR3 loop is CATSRDWGTPQETQYF. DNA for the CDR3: TGTGCCACCAGCAGAGATTGGGGGACACCTCAAGAGACCCAGTACTTC. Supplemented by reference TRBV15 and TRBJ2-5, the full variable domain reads DAMVIQNPRYQVTQFGKPVTLSCSQTLNHNVMYWYQQKSSQAPKLLFHYYDKDFNNEADTPDNFQSRRPNTSFCFLDIRSPGLGDTAMYLCATSRDWGTPQETQYFGPGTRLLVL.

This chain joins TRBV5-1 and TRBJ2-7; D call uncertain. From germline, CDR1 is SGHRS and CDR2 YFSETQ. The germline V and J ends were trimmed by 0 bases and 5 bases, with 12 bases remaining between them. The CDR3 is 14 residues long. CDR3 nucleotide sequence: TGCGCCAGCAGCTTGGAGGAACCGTTCCACGAGCAGTACTTC. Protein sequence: CASSLEEPFHEQYF.

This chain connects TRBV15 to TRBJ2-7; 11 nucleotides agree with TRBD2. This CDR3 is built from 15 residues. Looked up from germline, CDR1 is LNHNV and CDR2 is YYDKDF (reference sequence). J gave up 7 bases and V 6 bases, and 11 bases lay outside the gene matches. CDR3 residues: CATRGELAGAGEQYF. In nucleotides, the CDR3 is TGTGCCACCAGGGGGGAACTAGCGGGAGCGGGTGAGCAGTACTTC.

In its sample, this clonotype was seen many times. CDR3 region: CASSLSGGASDTQYF. The CDR3 coding sequence is TGTGCCAGCAGCCTTAGCGGGGGGGCCTCAGATACGCAGTATTTT. The rearrangement joins TRBV3-1 to TRBJ2-3; 11 bases are a match to TRBD2. The CDR3 is 15 amino acids. V was clipped by 4 bases and J by 4 bases; unmatched bases: 4. CDR1 and CDR2 from the germline V gene are LGHDT and YNNKEL (reference sequence).

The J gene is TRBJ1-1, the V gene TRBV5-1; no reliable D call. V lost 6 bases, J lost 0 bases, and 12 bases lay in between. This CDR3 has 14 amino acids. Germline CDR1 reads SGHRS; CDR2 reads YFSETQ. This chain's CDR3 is CASTSSTVNTEAFF. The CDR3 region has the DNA TGCGCCAGCACCTCTTCGACGGTGAACACTGAAGCTTTCTTT.

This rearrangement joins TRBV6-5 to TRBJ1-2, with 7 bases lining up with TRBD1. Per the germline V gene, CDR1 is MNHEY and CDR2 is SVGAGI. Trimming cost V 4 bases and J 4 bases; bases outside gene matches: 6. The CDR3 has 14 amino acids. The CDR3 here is CASSFTGTAYGYTF. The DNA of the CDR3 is TGTGCCAGCAGTTTTACCGGGACAGCCTATGGCTACACCTTC.